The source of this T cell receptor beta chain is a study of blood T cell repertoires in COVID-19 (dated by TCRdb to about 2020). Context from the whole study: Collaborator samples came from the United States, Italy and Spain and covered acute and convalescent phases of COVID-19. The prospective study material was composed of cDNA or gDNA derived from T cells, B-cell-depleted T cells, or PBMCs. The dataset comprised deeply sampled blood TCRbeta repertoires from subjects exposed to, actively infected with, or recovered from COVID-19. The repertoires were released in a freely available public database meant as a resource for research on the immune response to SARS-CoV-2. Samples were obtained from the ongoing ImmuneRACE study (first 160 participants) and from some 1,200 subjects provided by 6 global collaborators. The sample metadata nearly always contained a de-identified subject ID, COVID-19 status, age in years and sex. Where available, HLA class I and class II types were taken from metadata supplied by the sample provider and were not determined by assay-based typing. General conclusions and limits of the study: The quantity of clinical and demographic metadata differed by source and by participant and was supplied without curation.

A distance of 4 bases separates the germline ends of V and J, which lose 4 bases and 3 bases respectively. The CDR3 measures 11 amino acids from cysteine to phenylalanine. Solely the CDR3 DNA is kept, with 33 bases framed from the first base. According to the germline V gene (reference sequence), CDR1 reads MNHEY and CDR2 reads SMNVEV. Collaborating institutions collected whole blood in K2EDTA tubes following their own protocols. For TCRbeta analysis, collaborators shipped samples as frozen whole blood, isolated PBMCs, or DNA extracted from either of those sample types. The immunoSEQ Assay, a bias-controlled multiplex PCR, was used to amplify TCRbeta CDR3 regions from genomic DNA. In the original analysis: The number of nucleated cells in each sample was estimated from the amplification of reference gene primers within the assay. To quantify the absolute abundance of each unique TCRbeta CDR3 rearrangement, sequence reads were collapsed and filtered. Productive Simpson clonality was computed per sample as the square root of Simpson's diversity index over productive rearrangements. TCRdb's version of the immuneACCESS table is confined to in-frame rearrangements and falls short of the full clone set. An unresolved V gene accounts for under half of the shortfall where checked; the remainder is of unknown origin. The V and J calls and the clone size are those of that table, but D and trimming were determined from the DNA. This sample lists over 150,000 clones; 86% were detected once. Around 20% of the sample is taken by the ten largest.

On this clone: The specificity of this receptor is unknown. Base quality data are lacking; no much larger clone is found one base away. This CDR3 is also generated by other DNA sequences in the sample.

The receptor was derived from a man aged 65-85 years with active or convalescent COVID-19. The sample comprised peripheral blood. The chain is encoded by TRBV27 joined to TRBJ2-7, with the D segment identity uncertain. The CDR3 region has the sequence CASSSVYEQYF. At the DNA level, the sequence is TGTGCCAGCAGTTCTGTCTACGAGCAGTACTTC.